The 7 T cell receptor beta chains in this list originate from one sample, sequenced in a study of identical twins (dated by TCRdb to 2016 to 2017). Library preparation was by 5' RACE. The data were produced on an Illumina HiSeq 2000. Using fastp trimming at Q25 and MiXCR clonotype assembly, TCRdb reanalyzed the public sequencing data and kept in-frame beta chains. Every CDR3 protein is listed once, alongside the most common genes and DNA of its rows. The sample records 420,000 or so distinct CDR3 sequences, 15% to 20% of which are singletons. In total, the top ten clones hold around 10% of the sample. The sequenced material came from naive T cells sorted from blood. The cell subset or site label on this specimen signifies: cells isolated with a human naive T-cell isolation kit. Receptors were obtained from a man over 45 in good health.

The chain is built from TRBV9 and TRBJ2-1; TRBD2 matches 8 bases. The CDR3 sequence is 17 residues long. Germline CDR1 reads SGDLS; CDR2 reads YYNGEE. V shed 0 bases, J shed 1 base, and the junction held 6 bases outside the gene matches. This CDR3 is CASSVGSGVDSYNEQFF. In nucleotides, the CDR3 is TGTGCCAGCAGCGTAGGTAGCGGGGTGGATTCCTACAATGAGCAGTTCTTC.

The chain uses TRBV14 and TRBJ2-4, with D perhaps TRBD2 (5 bases). CDR1 is SGHDN, CDR2 FVKESK, per germline. Deletions cut 4 bases from V and 0 bases from J, with 28 bases between. The CDR3 runs to 21 residues. CDR3 sequence reads: CASSPRERQTNPKLAKNIQYF. The CDR3 coding sequence is TGTGCCAGCAGCCCGCGAGAGCGGCAGACAAACCCGAAGCTAGCCAAAAACATTCAGTACTTC. The complete variable domain, with remaining parts taken from reference TRBV14 and TRBJ2-4, reads EAGVTQFPSHSVIEKGQTVTLRCDPISGHDNLYWYRRVMGKEIKFLLHFVKESKQDESGMPNNRFLAERTGGTYSTLKVQPAELEDSGVYFCASSPRERQTNPKLAKNIQYFGAGTRLSVL.

This clonotype was seen many times. This chain connects TRBV11-2 to TRBJ1-2; D ambiguous. V was shortened by 2 bases and J by 4 bases, with 17 bases between the two germline ends. The CDR3 has 16 amino acids. The V gene's germline CDR1 is SGHAT and CDR2 FQNNGV. The CDR3 protein is CASSLSDSPWGYGYTF. In DNA, the CDR3 is TGTGCCAGCAGCTTATCTGATTCGCCCTGGGGCTATGGCTACACCTTC.

The chain links TRBV10-3 to TRBJ2-6; D call uncertain. The CDR3 is 15 amino acids. V was cut by 3 bases and J by 1 base, with 7 bases left in between. CDR1 ENHRY and CDR2 SYGVKD come from the germline V gene. The CDR3 DNA reads as TGTGCCATCAGTGACCAATATTCTGGGGCCAACGTCCTGACTTTC. This encodes CAISDQYSGANVLTF.

Ten or more counts support this clonotype. The chain couples TRBV4-3 to TRBJ2-1; D not certain. V dropped 1 base and J dropped 4 bases, with 11 bases sitting between them. CDR1 is LGHNA, CDR2 YSLEER, per germline. The CDR3 sequence is 15 residues long. CDR3 region: CASSQGASSYNEQFF. The CDR3, as DNA: TGCGCCAGCAGCCAAGGGGCTTCTTCTTACAATGAGCAGTTCTTC.

The CDR3 coding sequence is TGTGCCAGCAGCTCCTCAGGGTGGGATGAGCAGTTCTTC. Its protein is CASSSSGWDEQFF. The V and J genes are TRBV7-9 and TRBJ2-1; TRBD1 might be the D (5 bases). Trimming stripped 4 bases from V and 8 bases from J, with 12 bases between. Germline values: CDR1 SEHNR, CDR2 FQNEAQ (reference sequence). The CDR3 spans 13 residues.

This clonotype was counted only a few times. V gene TRBV6-1 combines with J gene TRBJ2-1, with unresolved D. The germline V gene has CDR1 MNHNS and CDR2 SASEGT. The CDR3 spans 18 residues. V was shortened by 6 bases and J by 5 bases, with 26 bases between the two germline ends. CDR3 sequence (DNA): TGTGCCAGCAGACATAATGGGTTCTTGGTGTTACCCAACAATGAGCAGTTCTTC. Protein: CASRHNGFLVLPNNEQFF.